This T cell receptor (beta chain) was observed in a study of Graves' ophthalmopathy and Graves' hyperthyroidism (dated 2018 in TCRdb). Regarding the research as a whole: Peripheral blood was collected at initial diagnosis, prior to any treatment. TCR beta repertoire signatures were used to distinguish Graves' ophthalmopathy from Graves' hyperthyroidism and to predict progression to ophthalmopathy. In total, around 140 blood samples were TCR-sequenced: roughly 45 ophthalmopathy, under 85 hyperthyroidism and roughly 17 hyperthyroidism-to-ophthalmopathy patients. A discovery set of 95 to 100 patients (under 45 ophthalmopathy, 55 to 65 stable hyperthyroidism) was enrolled to explore V-J signatures distinguishing ophthalmopathy from hyperthyroidism. The independent validation cohort included around 19 hyperthyroidism patients plus 17 patients who later progressed from hyperthyroidism to ophthalmopathy. In over 5 hyperthyroidism patients, the T-cell repertoire of thyroid tissue was compared with the T-cell repertoire of blood. Following sampling, methimazole starting at 30 mg daily was administered to hyperthyroidism patients, and high-dose intravenous methylprednisolone was administered to ophthalmopathy patients.

As encoded in the germline V gene, CDR1 is SGDLS while CDR2 is YYNGEE. V sheds 5 bases and J sheds 1 base, leaving 13 bases between their ends. Reading from cysteine to phenylalanine, the CDR3 counts 15 amino acids. Only the CDR3 portion is preserved as DNA: 45 bases, with reading frame beginning at the first base. Ophthalmopathy patients had moderately to severely active disease, Clinical Activity Score of at least 3, NOSPECS grade of at least 4, and disease duration under 3 months. Anyone with other autoimmune diseases, uncontrolled infections, pregnancy or lactation was excluded from the study. Diagnosis relied on clinical symptoms, serum thyroxine, TRAb, thyroid ultrasound and orbital computed tomography. PBMCs were isolated from about 9 ml of fresh peripheral blood by Ficoll-Paque density gradient centrifugation. Trizol reagent was used to extract the total RNA, and its quality was then checked on an Agilent 2100 Bioanalyzer.

This clonotype was seen a handful of times. Its target antigen remains unknown. One base away there is no much larger clone; base qualities are not given. General findings and caveats noted by the study authors: In cross-validation, the 13-signature model distinguished ophthalmopathy from stable hyperthyroidism with 87.88% sensitivity and approximately 81% specificity, while in the test set the corresponding values were roughly 80% and 75%. Most expanded thyroid clonotypes with frequency above 0.001 were also detected in blood, suggesting blood repertoires may reflect the thyroid immune response. In validation, the model predicted ophthalmopathy progression with about 71% sensitivity and around 72% specificity; approximately 12 predicted patients were CT-confirmed with GO in a median of around 6 months. Sample size was not predetermined statistically, and investigators were not blinded to group allocation.

TCR beta CDR3 regions were amplified from RNA transcripts for repertoire sequencing. The first round of RT-PCR was done with HTBI primers and the Qiagen OneStep RT-PCR kit, and was followed by a second round of multiplex PCR, then size selection and purification. The libraries underwent paired-end sequencing with 100 bp reads on an Illumina HiSeq2000. The original pipeline was this. SOAPnuke was used for read processing, and reads with adapters, uncalled bases, a mean Phred below 15, or no exact constant-primer or identifier match were discarded. COPE v1.2.5 was used to merge high-quality paired reads. Each unique nucleotide sequence was defined as a clonotype, and clonotypes were aligned to IMGT TRB V, D and J references with MiTCR v1.1. Only V-J combinations with frequency above 0.0001 were analysed, covering approximately 99% of repertoires. For each V-J combination, a TCR clonal expansion and chaos score was defined as F50 clonal expansion divided by the chaos observed in the TCRdist matrix. Welch's t-statistics and random forest were used to reduce the features to 13 V-J combinations, which were then used as input to a naive Bayes classifier. The Morisita-Horn index was used to measure how similar the thyroid and blood repertoires were. TCRdb took the public reads, trimmed them with fastp at Q25, ran MiXCR for clone calling and kept in-frame beta chains. For every CDR3 protein sequence, its rows merge into one entry that carries the most common genes and DNA. TCRdb assigned the V and J calls; the authors' analysis was not used. The sample has hundreds of thousands of distinct CDR3 sequences on record, 35% to 50% of them singletons. 44% of the sample lies in the top ten.

Specimen: peripheral blood. The receptor chain draws on TRBV9 and TRBJ1-3, and the D gene may be TRBD1, 5 bases matching. The receptor was derived from an adult man with Graves' ophthalmopathy. CDR3 loop: CASSITGNSGNTIYF. The sequenced DNA is TGTGCCAGCAGTATAACAGGAAATTCTGGAAACACCATATATTTT.